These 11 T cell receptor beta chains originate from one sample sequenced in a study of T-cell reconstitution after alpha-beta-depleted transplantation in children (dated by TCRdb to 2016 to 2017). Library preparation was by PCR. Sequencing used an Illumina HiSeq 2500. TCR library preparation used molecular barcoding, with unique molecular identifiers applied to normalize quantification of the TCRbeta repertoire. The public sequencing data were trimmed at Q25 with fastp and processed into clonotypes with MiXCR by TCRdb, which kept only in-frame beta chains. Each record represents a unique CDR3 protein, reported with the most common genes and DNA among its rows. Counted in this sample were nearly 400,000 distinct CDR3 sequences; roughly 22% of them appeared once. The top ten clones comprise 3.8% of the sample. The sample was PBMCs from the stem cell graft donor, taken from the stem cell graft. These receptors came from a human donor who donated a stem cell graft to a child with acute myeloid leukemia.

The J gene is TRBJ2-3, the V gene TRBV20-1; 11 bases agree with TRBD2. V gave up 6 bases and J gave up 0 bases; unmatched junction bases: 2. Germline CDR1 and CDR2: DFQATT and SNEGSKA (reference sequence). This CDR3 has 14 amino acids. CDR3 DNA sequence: TGCAGTGCCGGACTAGCGGGTAGCACAGATACGCAGTATTTT. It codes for CSAGLAGSTDTQYF.

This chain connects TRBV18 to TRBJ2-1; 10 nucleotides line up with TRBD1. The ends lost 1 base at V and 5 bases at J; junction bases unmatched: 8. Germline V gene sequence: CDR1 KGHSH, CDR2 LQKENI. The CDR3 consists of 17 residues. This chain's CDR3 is CASSPQLGTGDNNEQFF. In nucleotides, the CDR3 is TGTGCCAGCTCACCACAGCTCGGGACAGGGGACAACAATGAGCAGTTCTTC.

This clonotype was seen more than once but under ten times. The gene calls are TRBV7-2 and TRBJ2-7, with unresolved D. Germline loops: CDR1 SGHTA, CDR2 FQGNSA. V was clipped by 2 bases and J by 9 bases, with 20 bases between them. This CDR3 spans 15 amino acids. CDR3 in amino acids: CASSLRFNSPAGQYF. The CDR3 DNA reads TGTGCCAGCAGCTTAAGGTTCAACAGCCCGGCAGGGCAGTACTTC.

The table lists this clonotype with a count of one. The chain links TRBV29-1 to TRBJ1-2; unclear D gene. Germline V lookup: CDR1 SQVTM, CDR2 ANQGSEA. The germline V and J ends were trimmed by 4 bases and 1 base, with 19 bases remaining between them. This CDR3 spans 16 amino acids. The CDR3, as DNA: TGCAGCGTTGTATTGGCAGATCAAGCTCTTAACTATGGCTACACCTTC. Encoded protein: CSVVLADQALNYGYTF.

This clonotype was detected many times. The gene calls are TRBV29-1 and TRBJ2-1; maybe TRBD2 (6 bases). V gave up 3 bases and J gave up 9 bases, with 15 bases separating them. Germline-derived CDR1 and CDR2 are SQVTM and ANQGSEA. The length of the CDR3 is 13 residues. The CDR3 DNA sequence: TGCAGCGTTGACGTCGGGAGAACGATTGAGCAGTTCTTC. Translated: CSVDVGRTIEQFF.

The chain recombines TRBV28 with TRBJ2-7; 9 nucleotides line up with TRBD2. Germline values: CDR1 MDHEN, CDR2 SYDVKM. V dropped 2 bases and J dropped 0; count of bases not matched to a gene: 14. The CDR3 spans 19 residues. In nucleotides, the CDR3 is TGTGCCAGCAGTTTACCTCTGGTAGCGGGAGTACCGCTCTCCTACGAGCAGTACTTC. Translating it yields CASSLPLVAGVPLSYEQYF.

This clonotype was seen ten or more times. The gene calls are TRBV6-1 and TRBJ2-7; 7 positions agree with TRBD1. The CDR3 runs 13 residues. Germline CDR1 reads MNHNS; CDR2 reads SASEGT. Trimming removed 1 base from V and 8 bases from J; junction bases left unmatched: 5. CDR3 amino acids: CASSEEFRGKQYF. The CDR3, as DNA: TGTGCCAGCAGTGAAGAGTTCAGGGGGAAGCAGTACTTC.

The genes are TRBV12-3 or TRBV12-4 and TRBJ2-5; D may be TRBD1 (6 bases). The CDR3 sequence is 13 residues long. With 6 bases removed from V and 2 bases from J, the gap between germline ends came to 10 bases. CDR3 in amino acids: CASRRTVQETQYF. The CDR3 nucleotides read TGTGCCAGCAGGAGGACAGTACAAGAGACCCAGTACTTC.

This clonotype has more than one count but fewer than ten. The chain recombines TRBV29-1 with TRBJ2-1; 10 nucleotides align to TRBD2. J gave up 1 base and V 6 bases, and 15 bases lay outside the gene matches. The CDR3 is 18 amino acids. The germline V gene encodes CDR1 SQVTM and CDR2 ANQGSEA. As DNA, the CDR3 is TGCAGCGTGGGGGGTTCGAGCGGGAGGGCCACGTCCTACAATGAGCAGTTCTTC. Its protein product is CSVGGSSGRATSYNEQFF.

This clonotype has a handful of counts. CDR3: CSGRDGSYEQYF. The CDR3 nucleotides read TGCAGCGGCCGGGACGGTTCCTACGAGCAGTACTTC. This sequence joins TRBV29-1 and TRBJ2-7; D is perhaps TRBD1 or TRBD2 (5 bases each). Germline CDR1 is SQVTM and CDR2 is ANQGSEA. V lost 7 bases to trimming and J lost 1 base, with 11 bases between them. The CDR3 is 12 amino acids.

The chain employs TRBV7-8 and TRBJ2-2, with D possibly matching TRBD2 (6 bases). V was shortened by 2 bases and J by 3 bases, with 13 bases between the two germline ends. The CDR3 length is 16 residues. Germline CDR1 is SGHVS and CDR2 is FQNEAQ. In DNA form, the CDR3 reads TGTGCCAGCAGCTTACTTCGCGGGGCCGACACCGGGGAGCTGTTTTTT. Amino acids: CASSLLRGADTGELFF.